The source of this T cell receptor beta chain is a study of graft-versus-host responses after intestinal transplantation. Study in general: Recipients across the board were started on anti-thymocyte globulin induction, then kept on tacrolimus and steroids for two to four years. Study findings and constraints: Individuals carrying graft-donor T cell macrochimerism showed high graft-versus-host to host-versus-graft clonal ratios in allografts. Recipient marrow contained GvH clones, some of which appeared first in ileum or blood. Early post-transplant HvG declines were associated with peak circulating GvH clone levels.

As for this clone: Its antigen is unidentified.

This table comes from immunoSEQ multiplex PCR, and its TCRdb copy is limited to in-frame clones, with some not included. Here the sample spans 130,000 to 150,000 clones, about 90% being singletons. CDR1 is SQVTM and CDR2 is ANQGSEA in the germline V gene. Trimming cost V 5 bases and J 1 base, with 23 bases left between them. The CDR3 is 17 amino acids. This chain connects TRBV29-1 to TRBJ1-1, with a possible D match to TRBD1 (6 bases). The sequence was obtained from a human donor who received an intestinal transplant. The material sequenced was unstimulated CD4+ T cells sorted from spleen or lymph node cells, taken before intestinal transplant. The CDR3 sequence: CSVTPRQVIRGNTEAFF. Here the CDR3 DNA reads TGCAGCGTTACCCCTCGACAGGTAATAAGGGGGAACACTGAAGCTTTCTTT.